The clone carrying this T cell receptor (beta chain) was observed many times. Its antigen remains unknown. There were TCR beta CDR3 regions amplified from RNA transcripts. The HTBI set primed first-round TCR CDR3 RT-PCR. TCRdb passed the multiplex PCR reads through MiXCR, listing each CDR3 protein once. The sample has about 570,000 distinct CDR3 sequences, roughly 46% seen once. From germline, CDR1 is SGHTA and CDR2 FQGNSA. Between the trimmed V and J ends, which lost 8 bases and 4 bases, there was a span of 14 bases. The CDR3 length is 13 residues. Exclusion criteria comprised uncontrolled infection, other autoimmune disease, pregnancy or lactation. This sample was included in a study of T cells in Graves' hyperthyroidism and ophthalmopathy. Whole-study findings and limits: Blood also contained most expanded thyroid clonotypes above 0.001. Patients with ophthalmopathy were separated from those with stable hyperthyroidism by a 13 V-J model.

Sample: peripheral blood or thyroid tissue (not recorded which). The receptor comes from an adult woman with Graves' disease, either hyperthyroidism or ophthalmopathy (not recorded which). The rearrangement links TRBV7-2 to TRBJ1-1, with D possibly TRBD1 on 5 matching bases. CDR3 DNA: TGTGCCAGCCACGGTGGGGGGGGCACTGAAGCTTTCTTT. This translates into CASHGGGGTEAFF.